The present entry profiles one T cell receptor beta chain with its context. These data are taken from a study of cytomegalovirus exposure and HLA in healthy donors. Vbeta (60) and Jbeta (13) primers were used in the PCR. The assay was immunoSEQ multiplex PCR, and TCRdb's table has in-frame clones only and misses some. The sample shows about 160,000 clones, about 72% of them seen only once. The TCR comes from a man aged 50 to 59 in good health and CMV-seropositive. The sample taken for sequencing was PBMCs.

The CDR3 here is CASSSDRGSNEQYF. The DNA of the CDR3 is TGTGCCAGCAGCTCCGACAGGGGTAGCAACGAGCAGTACTTC. V and J are TRBV7-9 and TRBJ2-7; TRBD1 aligns across 8 bases. Germline V gene data show CDR1 as SEHNR and CDR2 as FQNEAQ (reference sequence). V was pared by 4 bases and J by 5 bases, with 7 bases of the junction left unmatched. CDR3 length: 14 residues.